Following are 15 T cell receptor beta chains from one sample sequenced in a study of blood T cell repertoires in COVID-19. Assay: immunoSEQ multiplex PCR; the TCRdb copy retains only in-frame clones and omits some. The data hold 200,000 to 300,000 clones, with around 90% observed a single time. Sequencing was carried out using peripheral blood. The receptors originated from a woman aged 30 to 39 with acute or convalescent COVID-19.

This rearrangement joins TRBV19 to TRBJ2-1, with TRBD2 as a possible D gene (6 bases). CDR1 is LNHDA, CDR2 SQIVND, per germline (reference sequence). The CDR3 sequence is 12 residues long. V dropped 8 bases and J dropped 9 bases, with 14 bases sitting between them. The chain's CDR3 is CASSHSEGEQFF. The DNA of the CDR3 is TGTGCCAGTTCCCACTCGGAGGGTGAGCAGTTCTTC. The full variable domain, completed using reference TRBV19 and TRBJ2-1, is DGGITQSPKYLFRKEGQNVTLSCEQNLNHDAMYWYRQDPGQGLRLIYYSQIVNDFQKGDIAEGYSVSREKKESFPLTVTSAQKNPTAFYLCASSHSEGEQFFGPGTRLTVL.

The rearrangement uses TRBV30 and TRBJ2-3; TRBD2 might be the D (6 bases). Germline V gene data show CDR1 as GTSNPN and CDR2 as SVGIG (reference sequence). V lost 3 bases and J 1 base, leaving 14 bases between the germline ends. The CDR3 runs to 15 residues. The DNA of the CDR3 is TGTGCCTGGAGAGGAGGGTCATGGGGCACAGATACGCAGTATTTT. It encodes CAWRGGSWGTDTQYF.

The CDR3 DNA sequence: TGTGCCAGCAGATTGGGGCATCTAATTGAAAAACTGTTTTTT. It specifies CASRLGHLIEKLFF. The J gene is TRBJ1-4, the V gene TRBV6-5, with D possibly being TRBD1 (5 bases). The CDR3 runs 14 residues. V gave up 6 bases and J gave up 7 bases, with 15 bases separating them. Germline V lookup: CDR1 MNHEY, CDR2 SVGAGI.

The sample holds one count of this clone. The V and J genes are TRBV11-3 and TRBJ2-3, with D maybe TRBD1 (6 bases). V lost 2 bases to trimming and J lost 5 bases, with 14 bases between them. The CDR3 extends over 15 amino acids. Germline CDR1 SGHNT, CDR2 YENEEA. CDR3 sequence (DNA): TGTGCCAGCAGCTTATCTTCAGGGGCGCTAGATACGCAGTATTTT. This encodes CASSLSSGALDTQYF.

DNA of the CDR3: TGTGCTACGGACAGGGTGTCCTACGAGCAGTACTTC. Protein sequence: CATDRVSYEQYF. This chain joins TRBV2 and TRBJ2-7; 8 nucleotides agree with TRBD1. CDR3 size: 12 residues. Germline-derived CDR1 and CDR2 are SNHLY and FYNNEI.

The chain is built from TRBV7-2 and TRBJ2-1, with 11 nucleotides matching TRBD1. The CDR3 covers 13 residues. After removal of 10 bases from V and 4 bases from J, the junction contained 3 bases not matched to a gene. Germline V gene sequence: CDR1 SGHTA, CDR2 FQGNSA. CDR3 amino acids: CANGQGAYNEQFF. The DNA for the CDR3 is TGTGCCAACGGACAGGGGGCTTACAATGAGCAGTTCTTC.

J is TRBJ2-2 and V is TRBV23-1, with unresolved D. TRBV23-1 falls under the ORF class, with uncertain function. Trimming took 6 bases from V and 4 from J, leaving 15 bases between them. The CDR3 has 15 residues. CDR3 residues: CASSSGSRCTGELFF. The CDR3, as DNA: TGCGCCAGCAGCTCCGGGTCCCGATGCACCGGGGAGCTGTTTTTT.

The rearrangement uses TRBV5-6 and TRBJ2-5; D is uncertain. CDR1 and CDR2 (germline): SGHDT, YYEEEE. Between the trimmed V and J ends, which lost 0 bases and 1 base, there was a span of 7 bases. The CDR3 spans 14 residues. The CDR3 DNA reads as TGTGCCAGCAGCTTGGAAGGAGCCCAAGAGACCCAGTACTTC. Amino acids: CASSLEGAQETQYF.

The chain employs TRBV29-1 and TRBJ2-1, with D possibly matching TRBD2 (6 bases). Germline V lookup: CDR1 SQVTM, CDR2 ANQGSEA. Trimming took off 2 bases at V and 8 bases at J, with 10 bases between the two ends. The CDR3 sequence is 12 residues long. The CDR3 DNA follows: TGCAGCGTTGAAAGCGGAGGGGATGAGCAGTTCTTC. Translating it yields CSVESGGDEQFF.

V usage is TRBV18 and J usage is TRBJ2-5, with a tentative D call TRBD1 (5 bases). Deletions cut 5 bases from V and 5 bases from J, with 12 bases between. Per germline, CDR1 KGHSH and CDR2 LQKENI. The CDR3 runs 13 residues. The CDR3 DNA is TGTGCCAGCTCATCCTCAGGGTTTGAGACCCAGTACTTC. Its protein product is CASSSSGFETQYF. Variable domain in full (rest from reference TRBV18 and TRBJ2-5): NAGVMQNPRHLVRRRGQEARLRCSPMKGHSHVYWYRQLPEEGLKFMVYLQKENIIDESGMPKERFSAEFPKEGPSILRIQQVVRGDSAAYFCASSSSGFETQYFGPGTRLLVL.

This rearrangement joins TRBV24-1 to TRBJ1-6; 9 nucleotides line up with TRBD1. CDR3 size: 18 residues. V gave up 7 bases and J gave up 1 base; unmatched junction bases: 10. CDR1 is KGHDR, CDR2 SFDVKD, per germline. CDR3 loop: CATRPPTGGRSYNSPLHF. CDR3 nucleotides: TGTGCCACCAGACCACCCACAGGGGGCAGATCCTATAATTCACCCCTCCACTTT.

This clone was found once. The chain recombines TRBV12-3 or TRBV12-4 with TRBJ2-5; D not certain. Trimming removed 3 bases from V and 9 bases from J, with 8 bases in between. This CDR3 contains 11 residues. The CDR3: CASSFTSAQYF. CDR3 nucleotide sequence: TGTGCCAGCAGTTTCACGTCGGCCCAGTACTTC.

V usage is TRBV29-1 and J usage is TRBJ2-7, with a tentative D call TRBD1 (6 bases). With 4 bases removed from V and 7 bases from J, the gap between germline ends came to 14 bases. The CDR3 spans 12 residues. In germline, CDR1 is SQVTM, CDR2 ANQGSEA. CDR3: CSVAQGMREQYF. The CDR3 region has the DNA TGCAGCGTTGCACAGGGAATGAGGGAGCAGTACTTC.

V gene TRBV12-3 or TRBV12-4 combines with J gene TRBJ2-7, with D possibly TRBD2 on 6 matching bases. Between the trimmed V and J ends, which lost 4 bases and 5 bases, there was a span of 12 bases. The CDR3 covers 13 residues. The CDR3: CASSSGTLHEQYF. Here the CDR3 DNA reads TGTGCCAGCAGTTCTGGGACTCTTCACGAGCAGTACTTC.

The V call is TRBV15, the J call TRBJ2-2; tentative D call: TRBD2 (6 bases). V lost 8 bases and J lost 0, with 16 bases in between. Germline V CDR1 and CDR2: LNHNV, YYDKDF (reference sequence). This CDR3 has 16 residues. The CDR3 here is CATRTERTTNTGELFF. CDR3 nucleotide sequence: TGTGCCACCCGAACCGAACGGACTACGAACACCGGGGAGCTGTTTTTT. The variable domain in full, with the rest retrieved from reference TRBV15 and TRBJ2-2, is DAMVIQNPRYQVTQFGKPVTLSCSQTLNHNVMYWYQQKSSQAPKLLFHYYDKDFNNEADTPDNFQSRRPNTSFCFLDIRSPGLGDTAMYLCATRTERTTNTGELFFGEGSRLTVL.